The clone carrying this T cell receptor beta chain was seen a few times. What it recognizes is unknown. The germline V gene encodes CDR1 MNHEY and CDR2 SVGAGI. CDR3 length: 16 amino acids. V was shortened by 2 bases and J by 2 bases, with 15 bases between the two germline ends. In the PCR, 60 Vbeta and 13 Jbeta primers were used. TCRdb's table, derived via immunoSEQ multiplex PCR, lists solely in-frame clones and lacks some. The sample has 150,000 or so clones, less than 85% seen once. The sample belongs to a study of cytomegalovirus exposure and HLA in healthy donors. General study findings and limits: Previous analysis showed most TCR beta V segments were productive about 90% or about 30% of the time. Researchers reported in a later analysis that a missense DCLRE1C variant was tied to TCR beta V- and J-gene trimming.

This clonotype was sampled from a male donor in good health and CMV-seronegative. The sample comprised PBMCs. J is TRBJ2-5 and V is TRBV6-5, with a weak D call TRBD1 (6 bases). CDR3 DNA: TGTGCCAGCAGTTACGACAGGCGTCGAATTCAAGAGACCCAGTACTTC. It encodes CASSYDRRRIQETQYF.